The clone carrying this TCR beta chain was detected ten times or more. The antigen is undetermined. Time point described: patch test 1, 2 weeks after DPC sensitization. Sample treatment: therapeutic diphenylcyclopropenone sensitization with weekly scalp DPC. Library preparation tagged each individual cDNA molecule with a unique molecular identifier. TCRdb analysed the RACE reads with MiXCR anew, one entry per CDR3 protein. The sample has under 450,000 distinct CDR3 sequences, roughly 5% seen once. The CDR3 is 14 residues long. Germline assignment: CDR1 LGHNA and CDR2 YNFKEQ. V lost 2 bases and J 5 bases, leaving 12 bases between the germline ends. This specimen belongs to a study of human T cells and chemical hapten exposure. Study as a whole: Scalp application of diphenylcyclopropenone was performed weekly in patients across the entire roughly 25-week study. Patients having alopecia areata, totalis or universalis were mostly female. Points from the study as a whole: Because they had alopecia, donors may respond immunologically unlike healthy people.

The sample in question was whole blood, obtained in connection with sensitization to the hapten diphenylcyclopropenone (DPC). The rearrangement joins TRBV4-2 to TRBJ2-5; no clear D. This clonotype was obtained from a woman between 45 and 65 years old with alopecia areata. Some clones in this sample may be carry-over from other donors' samples. Here the CDR3 DNA reads TGTGCCAGCAGCCAATCCCAGAGTCACGAGACCCAGTACTTC. Protein product: CASSQSQSHETQYF.